One sample yielded the 21 T cell receptor beta chains listed below, sequenced in a study of blood T cells in healthy people across ages. Alongside a J-beta primer mix, a sample-barcoded 5' primer served in a second PCR lasting about 7 to 11 cycles. MiXCR, applied by TCRdb to the 5' RACE reads, yields one record per CDR3 protein. Of some 700,000 distinct CDR3 sequences in the sample, about 42% were seen once. Sequencing was performed on blood. These receptors came from a woman aged 55 to 70 in good health.

The chain uses TRBV5-1 and TRBJ1-2, with a weak D call TRBD1 (6 bases). Germline CDR1 and CDR2: SGHRS and YFSETQ. V was pared by 4 bases and J by 3 bases, with 16 bases between. CDR3 length: 15 amino acids. The CDR3 coding sequence is TGCGCCAGCAGCCTTGATTCACAGGGTCACTATGGCTACACCTTC. This translates into CASSLDSQGHYGYTF.

This clonotype was recorded at least ten times. The genes are TRBV29-1 and TRBJ2-5, with D tentatively TRBD1 or TRBD2 (6 bases each). Germline values: CDR1 SQVTM, CDR2 ANQGSEA. V dropped 5 bases and J dropped 11 bases, with 21 bases sitting between them. This CDR3 is built from 13 residues. The CDR3 is CSVRRQQGGRQYF. CDR3 sequence (DNA): TGCAGCGTTAGACGGCAACAGGGAGGTAGGCAGTACTTC.

This clonotype was observed a few times. The chain joins TRBV24-1 to TRBJ2-5; 10 bases line up with TRBD2. CDR3 size: 15 residues. Trimming removed 4 bases from V and 0 bases from J; junction bases left unmatched: 1. Germline V gene lookup returns CDR1 KGHDR and CDR2 SFDVKD. CDR3: CATSETSGHQETQYF. The CDR3 DNA reads as TGTGCCACCAGTGAGACTAGCGGGCACCAAGAGACCCAGTACTTC.

The chain combines TRBV10-3 with TRBJ1-2, with D hard to call. The V and J ends lost 2 bases and 3 bases respectively, with 19 bases between them. Germline CDR1 is ENHRY and CDR2 is SYGVKD. The CDR3 consists of 17 residues. CDR3 residues: CAISESGRRSTYYGYTF. DNA of the CDR3: TGTGCCATCAGTGAGAGTGGGCGCAGGTCTACGTACTATGGCTACACCTTC.

The chain is built from TRBV30 and TRBJ2-7, with D possibly matching TRBD1 (7 bases). V was cut by 0 bases and J by 6 bases, with 12 bases left in between. Germline assignment: CDR1 GTSNPN and CDR2 SVGIG (reference sequence). This CDR3 region has 13 residues. CDR3 nucleotide sequence: TGTGCCTGGAGTGTAGGGCAGGGGGGCGAGCAGTACTTC. As protein: CAWSVGQGGEQYF.

This clonotype has a count of ten or more. V usage is TRBV4-3 and J usage is TRBJ2-1, with D possibly matching TRBD2 (6 bases). The CDR3 length is 15 residues. V lost 5 bases and J 1 base, leaving 12 bases between the germline ends. Germline CDR1 reads LGHNA; CDR2 reads YSLEER. CDR3 amino acids: CASSGTSRSYNEQFF. The CDR3 DNA reads as TGCGCCAGCAGCGGTACTAGCAGATCCTACAATGAGCAGTTCTTC.

The chain links TRBV6-1 to TRBJ2-7; 9 bases line up with TRBD1. The V segment lost 6 bases and the J segment 3 bases; nucleotides outside the gene matches: 3. This CDR3 has 13 amino acids. Germline assignment: CDR1 MNHNS and CDR2 SASEGT. CDR3 bases: TGTGCCAGCAGCCGGGACAGGGTCTACGAGCAGTACTTC. This gives the protein CASSRDRVYEQYF.

The chain employs TRBV29-1 and TRBJ2-1, with 7 nucleotides matching TRBD1. The J call may be mistaken, given a closer DNA end match to TRBJ2-7. The V gene's germline CDR1 is SQVTM and CDR2 ANQGSEA. This CDR3 is built from 16 residues. Written as DNA, the CDR3 is TGCAGCGTTGAAACAGGGGCTCCCAGCTCCTACAATGAGCAGTACTTC. Protein sequence: CSVETGAPSSYNEQYF.

This clonotype showed up just a few times. This sequence joins TRBV7-2 and TRBJ1-6; weak D call: TRBD1 (6 bases). The V gene's germline CDR1 is SGHTA and CDR2 FQGNSA. V was pared by 5 bases and J by 7 bases, with 15 bases between. The CDR3 spans 15 residues. In DNA form, the CDR3 reads TGTGCCAGCAGCGTGGGCGGGACACAAAATTCACCCCTCCACTTT. This translates into CASSVGGTQNSPLHF.

The chain recombines TRBV12-3 or TRBV12-4 with TRBJ1-2, with D possibly TRBD1 on 5 matching bases. This CDR3 has 15 residues. V was trimmed by 6 bases and J by 5 bases, leaving 19 bases between them. The CDR3 region has the DNA TGTGCCAGCAGCTCAGCAAAGTCTGGGGGGTATGGCTACACCTTC. Residues: CASSSAKSGGYGYTF.

This clonotype was detected once. The V gene is TRBV7-9, the J gene TRBJ2-5, with TRBD1 identical over 8 bases. The J call may not be correct, given that the DNA end is closer to TRBJ2-1. The CDR3 totals 14 residues. The germline V gene encodes CDR1 SEHNR and CDR2 FQNEAQ (reference sequence). DNA of the CDR3: TGTGCCAGCAGCAAGGACAGGGCCCAAGAGACCCAGTTCTTC. Its protein product is CASSKDRAQETQFF.

The genes are TRBV5-1 and TRBJ2-4; TRBD2 agrees at 10 bases. Germline values: CDR1 SGHRS, CDR2 YFSETQ. The CDR3 length is 17 residues. Germline trimming cut 4 bases from V and 1 base from J; bases unmatched to any gene: 8. Here the CDR3 reads CASSPRSSGGAKNIQYF. The CDR3 nucleotides are TGCGCCAGCAGCCCCCGAAGTAGCGGGGGGGCCAAAAACATTCAGTACTTC.

J is TRBJ2-5 and V is TRBV28, with a tentative D call TRBD2 (7 bases). The CDR3 covers 12 residues. The V end was cut by 11 bases, the J end by 1 base, with 11 bases between. The germline gives CDR1 MDHEN, CDR2 SYDVKM. This CDR3 reads CAGRGAQETQYF. The CDR3 coding sequence is TGTGCCGGTCGGGGGGCCCAAGAGACCCAGTACTTC.

The V and J genes are TRBV5-4 and TRBJ2-2; 7 bases agree with TRBD2. Germline-derived CDR1 and CDR2 are SGHNT and YYREEE (reference sequence). The CDR3 runs to 16 residues. V shed 0 bases, J shed 6 bases, and the junction held 8 bases outside the gene matches. For the CDR3, the DNA is TGTGCCAGCAGCTTGGGTCGGGGCGGGAGTCCCGGGGAGCTGTTTTTT. Protein: CASSLGRGGSPGELFF.

The genes are TRBV20-1 and TRBJ1-6; 8 positions match TRBD1. With V trimmed by 3 bases and J by 8 bases, 9 bases remained unmatched. The germline CDR1 and CDR2 sequences are DFQATT and SNEGSKA (reference sequence). This CDR3 is built from 15 residues. The CDR3 region is CSASSQDRVYSPLHF. Here the CDR3 DNA reads TGCAGTGCTAGTTCGCAGGACAGGGTATATTCACCCCTCCACTTT.

V is TRBV20-1 and J is TRBJ1-5; possibly TRBD1 for D (6 bases). The germline V and J ends were trimmed by 0 bases and 6 bases, with 15 bases remaining between them. The CDR3 totals 15 residues. The germline V gene encodes CDR1 DFQATT and CDR2 SNEGSKA (reference sequence). The CDR3 loop reads CSARDREGGIQPQHF. CDR3 nucleotides: TGCAGTGCTAGAGATAGAGAGGGGGGAATTCAGCCCCAGCATTTT.

V and J are TRBV7-2 and TRBJ1-5, with a possible D match to TRBD1 (6 bases). The CDR3 consists of 13 residues. Trimming cost V 5 bases and J 8 bases, with 13 bases left between them. Germline CDR1 and CDR2: SGHTA and FQGNSA. The CDR3 DNA sequence: TGTGCCAGCAGCGCTACCTCAGGGGAGCCCCAGCATTTT. It codes for CASSATSGEPQHF.

This clonotype was found a few times. A read error may be the cause here, since a much bigger clone is one base away. This chain joins TRBV7-6 and TRBJ2-1; possible D gene TRBD2, 6 bases. The CDR3 is made up of 15 amino acids. V lost 4 bases, J lost 10 bases, and 20 bases lay in between. Germline-derived CDR1 and CDR2 are SGHVS and FNYEAQ. The CDR3 DNA is TGTGCCAGCAGCTCCCGGGGACTTGGCTCCTACGAGCAGTTCTTC. The encoded protein is CASSSRGLGSYEQFF. The full variable domain, rest sourced from reference TRBV7-6 and TRBJ2-1, is GAGVSQSPRYKVTKRGQDVALRCDPISGHVSLYWYRQALGQGPEFLTYFNYEAQQDKSGLPNDRFSAERPEGSISTLTIQRTEQRDSAMYRCASSSRGLGSYEQFFGPGTRLTVL.

A note on this clonotype: A much larger clone differs from this one at a single base, so this may be a read error. The chain recombines TRBV12-3 or TRBV12-4 with TRBJ2-4; D remains ambiguous. This CDR3 is built from 11 residues. The CDR3 here is CASRAKNIRYF. DNA of the CDR3: TGTGCCAGCAGAGCCAAAAACATTCGGTACTTC.

The rearrangement uses TRBV9 and TRBJ2-1, with 9 positions matching TRBD1. CDR1 and CDR2 (germline): SGDLS, YYNGEE. This CDR3 has 16 amino acids. The V segment lost 0 bases and the J segment 5 bases; nucleotides outside the gene matches: 6. CDR3 DNA sequence: TGTGCCAGCAGCGTAGATCCGGGACAGGGACACAATGAGCAGTTCTTC. Encoded protein: CASSVDPGQGHNEQFF.

This sequence joins TRBV5-1 and TRBJ2-1; perhaps D is TRBD1 or TRBD2 (7 bases each). The V gene's germline CDR1 is SGHRS and CDR2 YFSETQ. The V end lost 3 bases, the J end lost 8 bases, and 18 bases lay between the germline ends. CDR3 size: 15 residues. The chain's CDR3 is CASSWTGAGGDEQFF. The CDR3 bases are TGCGCCAGCAGCTGGACCGGGGCAGGGGGGGATGAGCAGTTCTTC.